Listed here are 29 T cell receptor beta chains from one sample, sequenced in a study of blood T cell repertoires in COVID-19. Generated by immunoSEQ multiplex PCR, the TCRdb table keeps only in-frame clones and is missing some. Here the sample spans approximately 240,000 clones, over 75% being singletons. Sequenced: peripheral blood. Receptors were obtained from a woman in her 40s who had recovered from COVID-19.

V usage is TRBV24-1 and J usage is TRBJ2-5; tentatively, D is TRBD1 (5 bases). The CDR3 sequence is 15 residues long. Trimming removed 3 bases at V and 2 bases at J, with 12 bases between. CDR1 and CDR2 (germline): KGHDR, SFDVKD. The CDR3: CATSDPTVPQETQYF. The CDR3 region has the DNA TGTGCCACCAGTGATCCGACAGTTCCTCAAGAGACCCAGTACTTC.

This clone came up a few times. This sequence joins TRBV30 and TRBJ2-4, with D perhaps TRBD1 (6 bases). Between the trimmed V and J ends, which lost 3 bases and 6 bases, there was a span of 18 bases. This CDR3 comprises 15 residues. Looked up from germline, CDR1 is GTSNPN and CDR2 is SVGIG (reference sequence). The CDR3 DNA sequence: TGTGCCTGGAGCAAAAAAACAGGGTCGAGAAACATTCAGTACTTC. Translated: CAWSKKTGSRNIQYF.

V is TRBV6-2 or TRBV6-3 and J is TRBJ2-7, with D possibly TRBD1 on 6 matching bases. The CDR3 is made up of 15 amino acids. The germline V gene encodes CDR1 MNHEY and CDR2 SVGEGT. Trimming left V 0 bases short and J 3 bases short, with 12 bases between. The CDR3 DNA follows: TGTGCCAGCAGTTACTCCTGGACAGCCAGCTACGAGCAGTACTTC. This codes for CASSYSWTASYEQYF.

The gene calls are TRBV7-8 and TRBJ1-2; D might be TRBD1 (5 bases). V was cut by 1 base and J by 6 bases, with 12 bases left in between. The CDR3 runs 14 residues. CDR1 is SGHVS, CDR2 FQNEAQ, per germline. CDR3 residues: CASSLGPPGDGYTF. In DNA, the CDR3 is TGTGCCAGCAGCTTAGGACCCCCGGGGGATGGCTACACCTTC.

The CDR3 nucleotides read TGTGCCAGCAGCGCGTACAGGGAGGCTTTCTTT. Amino acid sequence: CASSAYREAFF. The V and J genes are TRBV11-3 and TRBJ1-1; D may be TRBD1 (6 bases). The V gene's germline CDR1 is SGHNT and CDR2 YENEEA. This CDR3 region has 11 residues. Trimming removed 5 bases at V and 11 bases at J, with 12 bases between.

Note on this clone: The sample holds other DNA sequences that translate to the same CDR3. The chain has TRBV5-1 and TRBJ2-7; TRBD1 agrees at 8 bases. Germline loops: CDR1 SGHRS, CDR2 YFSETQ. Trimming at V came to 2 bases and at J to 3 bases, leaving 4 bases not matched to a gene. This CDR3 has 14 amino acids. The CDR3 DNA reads TGCGCCAGCAGCTTTGGGACAGGCGGCTACGAGCAGTACTTC. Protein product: CASSFGTGGYEQYF. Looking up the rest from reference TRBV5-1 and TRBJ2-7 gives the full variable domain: KAGVTQTPRYLIKTRGQQVTLSCSPISGHRSVSWYQQTPGQGLQFLFEYFSETQRNKGNFPGRFSGRQFSNSRSEMNVSTLELGDSALYLCASSFGTGGYEQYFGPGTRLTVT.

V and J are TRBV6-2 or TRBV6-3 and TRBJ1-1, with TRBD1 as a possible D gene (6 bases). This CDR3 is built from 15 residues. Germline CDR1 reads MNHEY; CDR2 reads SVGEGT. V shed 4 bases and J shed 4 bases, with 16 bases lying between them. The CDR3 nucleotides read TGTGCCAGCAGTTTTCGGGGTCTACAGGGCACTGAAGCTTTCTTT. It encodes CASSFRGLQGTEAFF.

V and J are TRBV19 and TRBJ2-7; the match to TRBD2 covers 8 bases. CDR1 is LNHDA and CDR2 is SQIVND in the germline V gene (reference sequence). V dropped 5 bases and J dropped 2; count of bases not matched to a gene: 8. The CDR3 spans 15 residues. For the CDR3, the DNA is TGTGCCAGTAGTCCCCGGGGGGGAAAGACCTACGAGCAGTACTTC. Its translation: CASSPRGGKTYEQYF.

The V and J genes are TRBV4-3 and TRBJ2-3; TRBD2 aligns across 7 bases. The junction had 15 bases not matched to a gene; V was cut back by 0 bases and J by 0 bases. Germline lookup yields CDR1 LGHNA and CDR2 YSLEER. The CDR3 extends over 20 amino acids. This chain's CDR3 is CASSQEYWERGLPSTDTQYF. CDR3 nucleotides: TGCGCCAGCAGCCAAGAGTACTGGGAGCGGGGCCTACCTAGCACAGATACGCAGTATTTT.

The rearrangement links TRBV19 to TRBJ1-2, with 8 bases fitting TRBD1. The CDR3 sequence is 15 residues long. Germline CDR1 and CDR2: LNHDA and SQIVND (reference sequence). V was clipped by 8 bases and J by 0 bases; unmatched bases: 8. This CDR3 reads CASLRTGQTNYGYTF. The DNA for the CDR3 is TGTGCCAGTCTTAGGACAGGGCAGACTAACTATGGCTACACCTTC.

Here the CDR3 reads CAWSAWGPGELFF. CDR3 DNA: TGTGCCTGGAGTGCATGGGGGCCCGGGGAGCTGTTTTTT. V is TRBV30 and J is TRBJ2-2, with a weak D call TRBD1 (6 bases). Trimming removed 1 base from V and 6 bases from J, with 9 bases in between. The CDR3 is made up of 13 amino acids. CDR1 is GTSNPN and CDR2 is SVGIG in the germline V gene (reference sequence).

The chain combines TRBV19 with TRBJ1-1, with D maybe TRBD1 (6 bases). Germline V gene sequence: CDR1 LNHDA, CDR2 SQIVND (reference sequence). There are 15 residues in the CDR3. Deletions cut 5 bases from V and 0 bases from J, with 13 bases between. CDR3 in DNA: TGTGCCAGTAGTCTCCAGCGACAGGTGAACACTGAAGCTTTCTTT. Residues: CASSLQRQVNTEAFF.

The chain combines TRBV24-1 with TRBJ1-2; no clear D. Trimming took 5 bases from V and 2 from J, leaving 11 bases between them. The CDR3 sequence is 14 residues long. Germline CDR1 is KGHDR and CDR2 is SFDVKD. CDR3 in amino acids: CATSGAGRNYGYTF. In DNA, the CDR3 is TGTGCCACCAGTGGGGCAGGCCGAAACTATGGCTACACCTTC.

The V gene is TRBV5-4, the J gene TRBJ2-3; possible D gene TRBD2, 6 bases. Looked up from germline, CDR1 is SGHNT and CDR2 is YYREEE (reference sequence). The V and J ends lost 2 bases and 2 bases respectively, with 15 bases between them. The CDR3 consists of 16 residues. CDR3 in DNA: TGTGCCAGCAGCTTTGGGGGGACCCGATCCACAGATACGCAGTATTTT. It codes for CASSFGGTRSTDTQYF.

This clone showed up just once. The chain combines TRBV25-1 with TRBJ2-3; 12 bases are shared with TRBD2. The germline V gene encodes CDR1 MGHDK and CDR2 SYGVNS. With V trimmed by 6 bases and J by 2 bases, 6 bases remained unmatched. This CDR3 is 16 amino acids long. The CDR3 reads CASRLAGGFDTDTQYF. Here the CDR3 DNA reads TGTGCCAGCAGACTAGCGGGGGGTTTTGACACAGATACGCAGTATTTT.

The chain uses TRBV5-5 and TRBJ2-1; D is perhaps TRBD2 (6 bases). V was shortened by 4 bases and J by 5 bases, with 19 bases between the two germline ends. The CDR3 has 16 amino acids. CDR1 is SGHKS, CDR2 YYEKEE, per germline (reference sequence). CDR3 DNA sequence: TGTGCCAGCAGCGGGGGGACTCCTAGGGCTAACAATGAGCAGTTCTTC. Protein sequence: CASSGGTPRANNEQFF.

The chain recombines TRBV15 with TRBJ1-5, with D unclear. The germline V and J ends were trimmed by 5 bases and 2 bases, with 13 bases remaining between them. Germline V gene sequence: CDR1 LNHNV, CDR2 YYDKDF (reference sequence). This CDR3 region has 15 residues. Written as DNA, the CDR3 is TGTGCCACCAGCCTAGACCTCTATGGCAATCAGCCCCAGCATTTT. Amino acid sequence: CATSLDLYGNQPQHF.

The CDR3: CASSLGTEWYEQYF. The CDR3 coding sequence is TGTGCCAGCAGTCTTGGGACAGAATGGTACGAGCAGTACTTC. This chain joins TRBV6-2 or TRBV6-3 and TRBJ2-7; TRBD1 agrees at 7 bases. This CDR3 contains 14 residues. V was pared by 5 bases and J by 4 bases, with 8 bases of the junction left unmatched. Germline lookup yields CDR1 MNHEY and CDR2 SVGEGT.

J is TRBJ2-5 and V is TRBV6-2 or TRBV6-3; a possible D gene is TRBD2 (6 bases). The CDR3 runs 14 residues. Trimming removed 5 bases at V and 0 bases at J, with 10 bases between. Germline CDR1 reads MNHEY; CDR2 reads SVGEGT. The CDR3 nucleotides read TGTGCCAGCAGTGTCCGGGGGAACCAAGAGACCCAGTACTTC. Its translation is CASSVRGNQETQYF.

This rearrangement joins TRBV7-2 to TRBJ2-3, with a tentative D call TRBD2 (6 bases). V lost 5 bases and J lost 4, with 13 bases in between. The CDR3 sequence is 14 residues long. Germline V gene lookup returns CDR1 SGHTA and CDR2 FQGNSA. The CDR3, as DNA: TGTGCCAGCAGCCCCCGTCCGGGGGCAGATACGCAGTATTTT. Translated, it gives CASSPRPGADTQYF.

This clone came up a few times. CDR3 bases: TGTGCCAGCAGCCAAGCCGGAACAGGCCTGGTCCCTTACGAGCAGTACTTC. Translated, it gives CASSQAGTGLVPYEQYF. V usage is TRBV4-2 and J usage is TRBJ2-7, with D maybe TRBD1 (5 bases). Germline-derived CDR1 and CDR2 are LGHNA and YNFKEQ. V shed 1 base and J shed 4 bases, with 20 bases lying between them. The CDR3 totals 17 residues.

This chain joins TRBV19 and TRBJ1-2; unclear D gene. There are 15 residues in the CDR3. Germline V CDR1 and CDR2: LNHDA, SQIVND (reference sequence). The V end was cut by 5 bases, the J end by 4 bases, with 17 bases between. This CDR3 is CASSARSGAGYGYTF. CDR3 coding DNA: TGTGCCAGTAGTGCCAGGAGTGGAGCGGGCTATGGCTACACCTTC.

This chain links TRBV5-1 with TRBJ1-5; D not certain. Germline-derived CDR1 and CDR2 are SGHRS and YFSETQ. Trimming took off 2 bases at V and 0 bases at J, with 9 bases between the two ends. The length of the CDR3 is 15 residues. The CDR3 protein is CASSFGTDSNQPQHF. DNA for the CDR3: TGCGCCAGCAGCTTCGGTACCGATAGCAATCAGCCCCAGCATTTT.

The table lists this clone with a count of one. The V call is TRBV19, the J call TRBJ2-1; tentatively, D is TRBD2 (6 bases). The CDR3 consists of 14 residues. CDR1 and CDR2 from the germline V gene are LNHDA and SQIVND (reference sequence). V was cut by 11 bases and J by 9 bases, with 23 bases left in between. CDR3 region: CAASRGVLVSEQFF. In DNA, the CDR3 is TGTGCCGCTTCGCGGGGAGTCCTAGTTAGTGAGCAGTTCTTC.

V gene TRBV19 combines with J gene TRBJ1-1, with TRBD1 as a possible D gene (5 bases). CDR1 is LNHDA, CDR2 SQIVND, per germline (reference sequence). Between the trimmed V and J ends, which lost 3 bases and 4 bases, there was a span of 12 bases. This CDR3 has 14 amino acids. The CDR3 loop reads CASSIRGGGTEAFF. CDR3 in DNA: TGTGCCAGTAGTATTCGGGGCGGGGGCACTGAAGCTTTCTTT.

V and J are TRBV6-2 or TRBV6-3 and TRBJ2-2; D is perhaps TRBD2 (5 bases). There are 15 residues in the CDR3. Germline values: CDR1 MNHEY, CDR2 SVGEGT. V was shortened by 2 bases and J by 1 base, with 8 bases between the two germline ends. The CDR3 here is CASSYTGLNTGELFF. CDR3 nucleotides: TGTGCCAGCAGTTACACGGGGTTGAACACCGGGGAGCTGTTTTTT.

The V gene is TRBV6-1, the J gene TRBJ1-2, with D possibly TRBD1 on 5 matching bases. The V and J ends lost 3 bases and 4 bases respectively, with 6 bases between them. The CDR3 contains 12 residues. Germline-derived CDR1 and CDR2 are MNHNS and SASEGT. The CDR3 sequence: CASSDQGYGYTF. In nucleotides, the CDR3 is TGTGCCAGCAGTGACCAGGGCTATGGCTACACCTTC.

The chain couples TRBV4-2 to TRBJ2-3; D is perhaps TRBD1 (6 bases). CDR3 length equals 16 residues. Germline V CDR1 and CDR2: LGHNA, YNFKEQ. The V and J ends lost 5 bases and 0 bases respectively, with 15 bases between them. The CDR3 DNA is TGTGCCAGCAGCTACGTACAGGGAGCTAGCACAGATACGCAGTATTTT. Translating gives CASSYVQGASTDTQYF.

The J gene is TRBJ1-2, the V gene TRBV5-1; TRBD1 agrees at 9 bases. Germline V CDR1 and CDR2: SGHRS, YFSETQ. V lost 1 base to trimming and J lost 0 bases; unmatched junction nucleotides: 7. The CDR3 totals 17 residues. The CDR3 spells CASSLSTGGYSNYGYTF. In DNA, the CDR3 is TGCGCCAGCAGCTTGAGTACAGGGGGCTATTCTAACTATGGCTACACCTTC.